The 29 T cell receptor beta chains listed next were all sequenced from one sample in a study of shared clonotypes between healthy human individuals. Repertoires were generated with immunoSEQ multiplex PCR, while TCRdb's copy carries only in-frame clones and drops some. The repertoire holds some 2 million clones, with roughly 94% as singletons. Positively selected for CCR7, the CD45RO-negative cells used as naive CD8 cells excluded terminally differentiated effector memory CD45RA+ cells. The material sequenced was naive CD8+ T cells sorted from blood. All receptors come from a young man in good health.

The V call is TRBV7-2, the J call TRBJ2-5; D may be TRBD2 (5 bases). CDR1 and CDR2 (germline): SGHTA, FQGNSA. Trimming took off 5 bases at V and 8 bases at J, with 9 bases between the two ends. This CDR3 has 11 amino acids. The CDR3 DNA reads TGTGCCAGCAGCATCACTAGTACCCAGTACTTC. This sequence encodes CASSITSTQYF.

The chain links TRBV10-2 to TRBJ2-5, with 9 nucleotides matching TRBD2. Germline trimming cut 1 base from V and 3 bases from J; bases unmatched to any gene: 6. The CDR3 runs to 16 residues. The germline gives CDR1 WSHSY, CDR2 SAAADI. DNA of the CDR3: TGCGCCAGCAGTGAGTGGGGCGGGGGGGAGAAAGAGACCCAGTACTTC. Its translation is CASSEWGGGEKETQYF.

This chain connects TRBV9 to TRBJ2-1; D is ambiguous. The length of the CDR3 is 12 residues. The V and J ends lost 3 bases and 7 bases respectively, with 8 bases between them. Germline CDR1 is SGDLS and CDR2 is YYNGEE. In DNA form, the CDR3 reads TGTGCCAGCAGCGATAGTAGAAATGAGCAGTTCTTC. Its protein is CASSDSRNEQFF.

The V and J genes are TRBV7-9 and TRBJ2-1, with D maybe TRBD2 (5 bases). Per the germline V gene, CDR1 is SEHNR and CDR2 is FQNEAQ (reference sequence). CDR3 length: 12 amino acids. The V end was cut by 4 bases, the J end by 13 bases, with 14 bases between. The CDR3 sequence: CASSSLLPGQFF. The CDR3 coding sequence is TGTGCCAGCAGCTCTCTTTTGCCGGGACAGTTCTTC. The whole variable domain, remainder taken from reference TRBV7-9 and TRBJ2-1, is DTGVSQNPRHKITKRGQNVTFRCDPISEHNRLYWYRQTLGQGPEFLTYFQNEAQLEKSRLLSDRFSAERPKGSFSTLEIQRTEQGDSAMYLCASSSLLPGQFFGPGTRLTVL.

The gene calls are TRBV5-1 and TRBJ2-5; possibly TRBD2 for D (6 bases). Trimming cost V 4 bases and J 4 bases, with 20 bases left between them. The CDR3 length is 16 residues. Germline lookup yields CDR1 SGHRS and CDR2 YFSETQ. Here the CDR3 DNA reads TGCGCCAGCAGCCTTGGAGGGCAGGGAATTCGAGAGACCCAGTACTTC. Residues: CASSLGGQGIRETQYF.

The rearrangement joins TRBV27 to TRBJ2-2; TRBD1 is a possible D gene (6 bases). This CDR3 has 16 amino acids. Deletions cut 1 base from V and 7 bases from J, with 16 bases between. The germline V gene has CDR1 MNHEY and CDR2 SMNVEV (reference sequence). The CDR3 protein is CASSLYGDTSYGELFF. The DNA of the CDR3 is TGTGCCAGCAGTTTATACGGGGACACCTCCTACGGGGAGCTGTTTTTT.

The rearrangement links TRBV2 to TRBJ2-7, with no clear D. The CDR3 runs 13 residues. V was shortened by 4 bases and J by 0 bases, with 7 bases between the two germline ends. Per germline, CDR1 SNHLY and CDR2 FYNNEI. CDR3 bases: TGTGCCAGCAGTGTCAGTCCCTCCTACGAGCAGTACTTC. It encodes CASSVSPSYEQYF.

The J gene is TRBJ2-3, the V gene TRBV29-1, with 8 bases fitting TRBD2. This CDR3 comprises 15 residues. Germline CDR1 SQVTM, CDR2 ANQGSEA. Germline trimming cut 0 bases from V and 6 bases from J; bases unmatched to any gene: 8. This chain's CDR3 is CSVEDWAGGSDTQYF. CDR3 bases: TGCAGCGTTGAAGATTGGGCGGGAGGAAGTGATACGCAGTATTTT.

The chain has TRBV29-1 and TRBJ2-1; 9 positions match TRBD2. V trimming: 4 bases; J trimming: 0 bases; junction bases outside the gene matches: 7. The germline CDR1 and CDR2 sequences are SQVTM and ANQGSEA. The CDR3 extends over 16 amino acids. The CDR3 DNA is TGCAGCGTTGCAGGGGCGGGAGGGGGCTCCTACAATGAGCAGTTCTTC. Its translation: CSVAGAGGGSYNEQFF.

V gene TRBV6-7 combines with J gene TRBJ2-5, with 9 nucleotides matching TRBD1. TRBV6-7 carries the ORF label, with uncertain function. The CDR3 sequence is 15 residues long. V lost 2 bases to trimming and J lost 5 bases; unmatched junction nucleotides: 6. Here the CDR3 reads CASSYEQGAGETQYF. The CDR3 coding sequence is TGTGCCAGCAGTTACGAACAGGGGGCAGGGGAGACCCAGTACTTC.

The chain employs TRBV9 and TRBJ2-2; maybe TRBD2 (7 bases). With 4 bases removed from V and 4 bases from J, the gap between germline ends came to 23 bases. The CDR3 length is 18 residues. Germline CDR1 reads SGDLS; CDR2 reads YYNGEE. DNA for the CDR3: TGTGCCAGCAGCTCCCCAAGGGGGGGACTGACCTCCACCGGGGAGCTGTTTTTT. Amino acid sequence: CASSSPRGGLTSTGELFF.

The chain uses TRBV7-6 and TRBJ2-7; 7 positions agree with TRBD2. Germline trimming cut 1 base from V and 2 bases from J; bases unmatched to any gene: 2. The CDR3 has 14 residues. The germline V gene has CDR1 SGHVS and CDR2 FNYEAQ. The CDR3 DNA sequence: TGTGCCAGCAGCTTAGAGCGGGACCCCTACGAGCAGTACTTC. This codes for CASSLERDPYEQYF.

This chain connects TRBV27 to TRBJ2-2; no clear D. The V gene's germline CDR1 is MNHEY and CDR2 SMNVEV (reference sequence). V lost 4 bases and J lost 6, with 12 bases in between. The CDR3 has 14 residues. This CDR3 is CASSSLGGSGELFF. The DNA of the CDR3 is TGTGCCAGCAGTTCATTGGGTGGGTCCGGGGAGCTGTTTTTT.

This clone was seen once. The V call is TRBV6-5, the J call TRBJ1-2; TRBD1 matches 8 bases. Germline CDR1 reads MNHEY; CDR2 reads SVGAGI. The CDR3 is made up of 14 amino acids. V lost 5 bases and J lost 3; bases outside the gene matches: 5. This CDR3 is CASSSMDRDYGYTF. CDR3 in DNA: TGTGCCAGCAGTAGTATGGACAGGGACTATGGCTACACCTTC.

Details on this clone: Additional DNA sequences in this sample encode the identical CDR3. The chain recombines TRBV4-1 with TRBJ2-3, with D possibly TRBD1 on 6 matching bases. CDR1 MGHRA and CDR2 YSYEKL come from the germline V gene. V was pared by 0 bases and J by 0 bases, with 10 bases between. The CDR3 extends over 16 amino acids. Here the CDR3 reads CASSQEQGPSTDTQYF. The CDR3 DNA reads as TGCGCCAGCAGCCAAGAACAGGGCCCTAGCACAGATACGCAGTATTTT.

The chain recombines TRBV5-1 with TRBJ1-5; no reliable D call. This CDR3 is built from 14 residues. The V end lost 1 base, the J end lost 6 bases, and 11 bases lay between the germline ends. CDR1 SGHRS and CDR2 YFSETQ come from the germline V gene. CDR3 sequence reads: CASSLSPAGQPQHF. CDR3 in DNA: TGCGCCAGCAGCTTGTCCCCTGCGGGTCAGCCCCAGCATTTT.

The rearrangement links TRBV4-3 to TRBJ2-1; D ambiguous. The V and J ends lost 1 base and 8 bases respectively, with 12 bases between them. Germline V CDR1 and CDR2: LGHNA, YSLEER. CDR3 length: 14 residues. The CDR3 protein is CASSQVMRSDEQFF. CDR3 nucleotides: TGCGCCAGCAGCCAAGTTATGCGGTCGGATGAGCAGTTCTTC.

A remark on this clone: The sample contains more than one DNA sequence encoding this CDR3. This chain uses TRBV27 with TRBJ2-1, with TRBD1 as a possible D gene (6 bases). V was shortened by 0 bases and J by 6 bases, with 12 bases between the two germline ends. The V gene's germline CDR1 is MNHEY and CDR2 SMNVEV (reference sequence). The CDR3 loop spans 15 amino acids. The DNA of the CDR3 is TGTGCCAGCAGTTTATCTGGGGGCGCGTCCAATGAGCAGTTCTTC. Protein product: CASSLSGGASNEQFF.

The chain joins TRBV6-5 to TRBJ1-2, with unresolved D. V lost 5 bases to trimming and J lost 3 bases, with 10 bases between them. The CDR3 length is 13 residues. Germline CDR1 MNHEY, CDR2 SVGAGI. The CDR3 DNA is TGTGCCAGCAGTCAAGACGTGGACTATGGCTACACCTTC. Its protein product is CASSQDVDYGYTF.

Turning to this clone: A much larger clone differs by one base, so this may be a read error. The identical CDR3 is also encoded by other nucleotide sequences in the sample. The V gene is TRBV9, the J gene TRBJ2-7, with 7 bases fitting TRBD2. The CDR3 runs 14 residues. The J segment lost 2 bases and the V segment lost 0 bases, leaving 2 bases of the junction unmatched. The V gene's germline CDR1 is SGDLS and CDR2 YYNGEE. The CDR3 bases are TGTGCCAGCAGCGTAGGCGGGAGCGCCTACGAGCAGTACTTC. It encodes CASSVGGSAYEQYF.

A single count supports this clone. The V gene is TRBV4-3, the J gene TRBJ1-2, with 10 bases fitting TRBD1. With 1 base clipped from V and 4 bases from J, the junction kept 12 bases outside the gene matches. Germline-derived CDR1 and CDR2 are LGHNA and YSLEER. This CDR3 has 18 residues. CDR3 loop: CASSQADTGDRGVYGYTF. The CDR3 coding sequence is TGCGCCAGCAGCCAAGCCGACACAGGGGACAGGGGTGTCTATGGCTACACCTTC.

The rearrangement uses TRBV7-9 and TRBJ1-1; weak D call: TRBD1 (5 bases). The germline V gene encodes CDR1 SEHNR and CDR2 FQNEAQ (reference sequence). The CDR3 runs to 12 residues. V was pared by 5 bases and J by 7 bases, with 11 bases between. The CDR3 coding sequence is TGTGCCAGCAGCCGCGGAGGGGTTGAAGCTTTCTTT. It encodes CASSRGGVEAFF.

With regard to this clone: Other DNA sequences in the sample encode the same CDR3. V is TRBV4-1 and J is TRBJ2-7, with 7 bases lining up with TRBD1. Trimming took 4 bases from V and 2 from J; bases not matched to a gene: 14. CDR3 size: 17 residues. CDR1 is MGHRA, CDR2 YSYEKL, per germline. DNA for the CDR3: TGCGCCAGCAGCCTTAAGATCCTGGACAGGATTACCTACGAGCAGTACTTC. Its protein product is CASSLKILDRITYEQYF.

The chain joins TRBV4-3 to TRBJ2-7; 8 positions match TRBD2. CDR3 length: 15 residues. CDR1 is LGHNA, CDR2 YSLEER, per germline. The junction had 7 bases not matched to a gene; V was cut back by 4 bases and J by 2 bases. The CDR3 nucleotides read TGCGCCAGCAGCCCCGGGGTAGCGGGGCCCTACGAGCAGTACTTC. As protein: CASSPGVAGPYEQYF.

The chain combines TRBV30 with TRBJ1-2; tentatively, D is TRBD1 (5 bases). From germline, CDR1 is GTSNPN and CDR2 SVGIG (reference sequence). V dropped 2 bases and J dropped 5 bases, with 15 bases sitting between them. The CDR3 consists of 14 residues. The CDR3 DNA sequence: TGTGCCTGGAGTAGCGGGCAGGGATTTTATGGCTACACCTTC. Its translation: CAWSSGQGFYGYTF.

The chain couples TRBV7-8 to TRBJ2-5, with D perhaps matching TRBD1 or TRBD2 (5 bases each). CDR1 and CDR2 from the germline V gene are SGHVS and FQNEAQ. Trimming stripped 6 bases from V and 7 bases from J, with 18 bases between. This CDR3 has 14 amino acids. This CDR3 is CASSLDGDAGTQYF. The CDR3 coding sequence is TGTGCCAGCAGTTTGGACGGGGACGCAGGGACCCAGTACTTC.

The chain uses TRBV29-1 and TRBJ2-7; 7 nucleotides match TRBD1. The V and J ends lost 4 bases and 3 bases, in that order; junction bases with no gene match: 9. In germline, CDR1 is SQVTM, CDR2 ANQGSEA. The CDR3 length is 14 residues. The CDR3 loop reads CSVVPGQNYYEQYF. The CDR3, as DNA: TGCAGCGTTGTTCCGGGACAGAATTACTACGAGCAGTACTTC.

This clone was found once. The chain has TRBV2 and TRBJ2-7, with D hard to call. V lost 4 bases to trimming and J lost 5 bases, with 21 bases between them. There are 16 residues in the CDR3. The germline gives CDR1 SNHLY, CDR2 FYNNEI. The CDR3 bases are TGTGCCAGCAGTGCCGCAAAAGCCCCTCCCTGGGACGAGCAGTACTTC. Translating it yields CASSAAKAPPWDEQYF.

This sequence joins TRBV19 and TRBJ1-4, with unresolved D. Germline V gene data show CDR1 as LNHDA and CDR2 as SQIVND (reference sequence). This CDR3 comprises 13 residues. Trimming stripped 1 base from V and 3 bases from J, with 3 bases between. CDR3 residues: CASSIVSNEKLFF. CDR3 DNA: TGTGCCAGTAGTATAGTCTCTAATGAAAAACTGTTTTTT. Drawing the rest from reference TRBV19 and TRBJ1-4, the complete variable domain is DGGITQSPKYLFRKEGQNVTLSCEQNLNHDAMYWYRQDPGQGLRLIYYSQIVNDFQKGDIAEGYSVSREKKESFPLTVTSAQKNPTAFYLCASSIVSNEKLFFGSGTQLSVL.